This T cell receptor beta chain comes out of a study of blood T cells in healthy people across ages. A few counts support this clonotype. Its specificity is not known. The trim removed 2 bases at V and 4 bases at J, leaving 5 bases unmatched. There are 15 residues in the CDR3. CDR1 is MNHNY and CDR2 is SVGAGI in the germline V gene (reference sequence). The study, taken as a whole, reports: Unsorted PBMCs prevented conclusive naive versus antigen-experienced comparison.

It was with a sample-barcoded 5' primer and a J-beta primer mix that a second PCR of roughly 7 to 12 cycles was run. TCRdb redid the calling of the 5' RACE reads with MiXCR, one entry per CDR3 protein. Of about 1.4 million distinct CDR3 sequences listed, around 59% are singletons. This rearrangement joins TRBV6-6 to TRBJ2-3, with 8 bases fitting TRBD1. This TCR was recovered from a man aged 18 to 30 in good health. Input material: blood. The CDR3 region is CASSYKAGGADTQYF. The CDR3 DNA follows: TGTGCCAGCAGTTACAAGGCAGGGGGCGCAGATACGCAGTATTTT.